These T cell receptor beta chains were read from a single sample in a study of CD8 T cells in ankylosing spondylitis. TCRdb called the 5' RACE reads again in MiXCR, with one record for every CDR3 protein. Among under 250,000 distinct CDR3 sequences listed, about 7.3% were seen once. The sample was blood, either unsorted or a sorted T cell fraction (not recorded which). These receptors were taken from a male donor with ankylosing spondylitis. The CDR3 runs from the conserved cysteine through the conserved F or W. D genes are given only for firm matches. The size entry is marked missing in some rows and otherwise reads once, few, many or a size class.

clone_size j_call d_call v_call cdr3_aa cdr3_nt
many TRBJ2-3 . TRBV7-3 CASSPIPEDTQYF TGTGCCAGCAGCCCTATCCCCGAGGATACGCAGTATTTT
. TRBJ2-1 . TRBV9 CASSVEAALGWNEQFF TGTGCCAGCAGCGTAGAAGCAGCACTCGGCTGGAATGAGCAGTTCTTC
many TRBJ2-7 TRBD2 TRBV27 CASSTSGRSYEQYF TGTGCCAGCAGTACAAGCGGGAGAAGCTACGAGCAGTACTTC
. TRBJ1-2 TRBD1 TRBV20-1 CSASRDRVGGYTF TGCAGTGCTAGCCGGGACAGGGTGGGGGGCTACACCTTC
many TRBJ2-1 . TRBV4-2 CASTVIGSYNEQFF TGTGCCAGCACCGTTATAGGGTCCTACAATGAGCAGTTCTTC
many TRBJ2-3 . TRBV6-1 CASSELTDTQYF TGTGCCAGCAGTGAGCTCACAGATACGCAGTATTTT
many TRBJ2-3 . TRBV10-3 CAISDGPTDTQYF TGTGCCATCAGTGACGGGCCCACAGATACGCAGTATTTT
many TRBJ2-5 . TRBV5-1 CASSLVDRKETQYF TGCGCCAGCAGCTTGGTTGATAGAAAAGAGACCCAGTACTTC
few TRBJ1-2 TRBD1 TRBV6-5 CASSYRGFNYGYTF TGTGCCAGCAGCTACAGGGGTTTCAACTATGGCTACACCTTC
many TRBJ2-7 . TRBV6-2/TRBV6-3 CASSYFIDEQYF TGTGCCAGCAGTTACTTTATAGACGAGCAGTACTTC
many TRBJ2-3 TRBD1 TRBV4-2 CASSQDPTGGTDTQYF TGTGCCAGCAGCCAAGATCCGACAGGGGGCACAGATACGCAGTATTTT
few TRBJ2-2 TRBD2 TRBV28 CASSSLREGRDAGELFF TGTGCCAGCAGTTCGTTGCGGGAGGGCCGGGACGCCGGGGAGCTGTTTTTT
many TRBJ2-5 . TRBV5-1 CASSLAGSGETQYF TGCGCCAGCAGCTTGGCGGGGTCTGGGGAGACCCAGTACTTC
few TRBJ1-5 . TRBV24-1 CATSVGVNQPQHF TGTGCCACCAGTGTCGGGGTGAATCAGCCCCAGCATTTT
many TRBJ1-4 . TRBV12-3/TRBV12-4 CASSLWIGEKLFF TGTGCCAGCAGTTTATGGATAGGTGAAAAACTGTTTTTT
many TRBJ2-7 . TRBV12-3/TRBV12-4 CASSFGLGGQYF TGTGCCAGCAGTTTTGGCCTAGGGGGGCAGTACTTC
. TRBJ2-1 . TRBV4-2 CTSSQVSGNGNDQFF TGTACCAGCAGCCAAGTATCCGGGAATGGCAATGACCAGTTCTTC
. TRBJ1-5 TRBD1 TRBV27 CASSLAGQGVNQPQHF TGTGCCAGCAGTTTAGCTGGGCAGGGGGTAAATCAGCCCCAGCATTTT
many TRBJ2-1 . TRBV10-3 CAIRGLGPKGGQFF TGTGCCATCAGAGGACTTGGGCCCAAAGGGGGGCAGTTCTTC
many TRBJ2-1 . TRBV5-1 CASRWDGSYNEQFF TGCGCCAGCAGGTGGGACGGCTCCTACAATGAGCAGTTCTTC
many TRBJ1-2 . TRBV10-2 CASSEMGNNGYTF TGCGCCAGCAGTGAGATGGGTAATAATGGCTACACCTTC
few TRBJ1-2 . TRBV13 CASTPEDYGYTF TGTGCCAGCACACCTGAGGACTATGGCTACACCTTC
many TRBJ1-1 . TRBV28 CATDRIVGTEAFF TGTGCCACCGACCGCATAGTCGGCACTGAAGCTTTCTTT
few TRBJ2-7 . TRBV20-1 CSARPTGRNEQYF TGCAGTGCTCGCCCGACAGGGAGGAACGAGCAGTACTTC
many TRBJ2-7 TRBD2 TRBV4-3 CASSAGLALSYEQYF TGCGCCAGCAGCGCTGGACTAGCCCTCTCCTACGAGCAGTACTTC
many TRBJ2-2 TRBD1 TRBV12-3/TRBV12-4 CASSLRLVEGHRGRTGELFF TGTGCCAGCAGTTTACGCCTGGTTGAGGGGCACAGGGGAAGGACCGGGGAGCTGTTTTTT
many TRBJ2-2 . TRBV7-2 CASSFFLSGVNTGELFF TGTGCCAGCAGCTTTTTTCTTTCTGGGGTGAACACCGGGGAGCTGTTTTTT
. TRBJ2-2 . TRBV6-2/TRBV6-3 CASSYDGEETGELFF TGTGCCAGCAGTTACGACGGAGAGGAAACCGGGGAGCTGTTTTTT
many TRBJ1-4 . TRBV2 CASSEKRFNEKLFF TGTGCCAGCAGTGAAAAGCGGTTTAATGAAAAACTGTTTTTT
. TRBJ1-5 . TRBV27 CASSLTGARQPQHF TGTGCCAGCAGTTTGACCGGGGCAAGGCAGCCCCAGCATTTT
many TRBJ2-7 TRBD1 TRBV28 CASRIRDRATEQYF TGTGCCAGCAGAATCCGGGACAGGGCAACCGAGCAGTACTTC
many TRBJ2-5 TRBD2 TRBV27 CASASGASQETQYF TGTGCCAGTGCTAGCGGAGCCTCCCAAGAGACCCAGTACTTC
few TRBJ2-7 . TRBV6-5 CASSYSERWFEQYF TGTGCCAGCAGTTACTCCGAACGGTGGTTCGAGCAGTACTTC
many TRBJ2-5 . TRBV4-3 CASSQVPAAQETQYF TGCGCCAGCAGCCAAGTTCCAGCGGCCCAAGAGACCCAGTACTTC
many TRBJ2-1 . TRBV2 CASRNFPRRLHSNEQFF TGTGCCAGCAGAAACTTTCCCCGGCGCTTACACTCCAATGAGCAGTTCTTC
. TRBJ2-7 . TRBV20-1 CSARGKSYEQYF TGCAGTGCTAGGGGCAAATCCTACGAGCAGTACTTC
many TRBJ2-3 . TRBV28 CASSGDLVLDTQYF TGTGCCAGCTCAGGGGACCTAGTCTTGGATACGCAGTATTTT
many TRBJ2-1 . TRBV11-2 CASSLNGIRRFF TGTGCCAGCAGCTTAAACGGCATTCGCAGGTTCTTC
many TRBJ2-1 . TRBV6-2/TRBV6-3 CASSTGPGHNEQFF TGTGCCAGCAGCACCGGACCGGGGCACAATGAGCAGTTCTTC
few TRBJ1-2 . TRBV7-2 CASSLVSGIENYGYTF TGTGCCAGCAGCTTAGTTTCCGGGATCGAAAACTATGGCTACACCTTC
many TRBJ2-1 . TRBV6-2/TRBV6-3 CASSRGGNSWNEQFF TGTGCCAGCAGCCGTGGCGGAAACTCTTGGAATGAGCAGTTCTTC
many TRBJ1-1 . TRBV14 CASSQVGGYQFF TGTGCCAGCAGCCAAGTAGGGGGTTATCAATTCTTT
. TRBJ2-5 . TRBV7-9 CASSSLTPLAAQYF TGTGCCAGCAGCTCGCTGACCCCTTTGGCGGCCCAGTACTTC
many TRBJ2-1 . TRBV7-9 CASTSNNEQFF TGTGCCAGCACCTCGAACAATGAGCAGTTCTTC
many TRBJ1-5 . TRBV7-8 CASSFRSYYSNQPQHF TGTGCCAGCAGCTTTAGGAGTTACTATAGCAATCAGCCCCAGCATTTT
. TRBJ2-1 TRBD2 TRBV12-5 CASGADPLAANEQFF TGTGCTAGTGGTGCCGACCCGCTAGCGGCTAATGAGCAGTTCTTC
many TRBJ2-2 . TRBV27 CASSALTGELFF TGTGCCAGCAGCGCCCTCACCGGGGAGCTGTTTTTT
few TRBJ2-4 TRBD1 TRBV7-8 CASSSSTGGITKNIQYF TGTGCCAGCAGCTCCTCGACAGGGGGGATCACCAAAAACATTCAGTACTTC
many TRBJ1-2 TRBD1 TRBV9 CASSPGDRANGYTF TGTGCCAGCAGCCCCGGGGACAGGGCCAATGGCTACACCTTC
few TRBJ1-5 . TRBV27 CASSLTGSVQPQHF TGTGCCAGCAGTTTGACAGGATCAGTGCAGCCCCAGCATTTT
few TRBJ2-5 . TRBV11-2 CASSHGWTQYF TGTGCCAGCAGCCACGGTTGGACCCAGTACTTC
. TRBJ2-7 TRBD1 TRBV7-9 CASSLPGQTPYEQYF TGTGCCAGCAGCCTACCGGGACAGACCCCTTACGAGCAGTACTTC
many TRBJ2-3 . TRBV7-9 CASSLSLRDTQYF TGTGCCAGCAGTCTGTCTTTGAGGGATACGCAGTATTTT
many TRBJ1-2 TRBD1 TRBV28 CASSLTQGALGYGYTF TGTGCCAGCAGTTTAACCCAGGGGGCGCTTGGCTATGGCTACACCTTC
. TRBJ2-1 . TRBV4-2 CASSYKYNEQFF TGTGCCAGCAGCTACAAATACAATGAGCAGTTCTTC
many TRBJ1-1 TRBD1 TRBV19 CASSMGTAMNTEAFF TGTGCCAGTAGTATGGGGACAGCCATGAACACTGAAGCTTTCTTT
few TRBJ1-2 . TRBV29-1 CSARVLSYGYTF TGCAGCGCCCGGGTTCTAAGCTATGGCTACACCTTC
many TRBJ1-2 . TRBV29-1 CSVERGGIYGYTF TGCAGCGTTGAAAGGGGGGGGATCTATGGCTACACCTTC
many TRBJ1-3 . TRBV12-3/TRBV12-4 CASSLGGLSGNTIYF TGTGCCAGCAGTTTAGGAGGCCTTTCTGGAAACACCATATATTTT
many TRBJ2-7 . TRBV4-2 CASSLGQGSYHEQYF TGTGCCAGCAGCCTGGGCCAAGGGAGCTACCACGAGCAGTACTTC